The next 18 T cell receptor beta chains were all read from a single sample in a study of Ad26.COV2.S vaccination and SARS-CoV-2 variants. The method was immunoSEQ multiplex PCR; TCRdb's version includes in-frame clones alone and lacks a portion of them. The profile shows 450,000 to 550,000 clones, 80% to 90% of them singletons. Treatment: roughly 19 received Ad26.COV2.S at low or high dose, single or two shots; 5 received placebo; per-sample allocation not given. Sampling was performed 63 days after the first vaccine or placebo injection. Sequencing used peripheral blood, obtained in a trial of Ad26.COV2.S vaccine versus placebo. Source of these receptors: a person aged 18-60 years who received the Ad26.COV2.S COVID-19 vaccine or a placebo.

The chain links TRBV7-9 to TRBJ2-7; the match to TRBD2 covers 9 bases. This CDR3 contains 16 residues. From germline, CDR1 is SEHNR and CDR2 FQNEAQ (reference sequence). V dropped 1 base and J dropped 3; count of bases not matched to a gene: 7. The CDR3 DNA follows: TGTGCCAGCAGCTTAGGGCGCGGGACTAGCATCTACGAGCAGTACTTC. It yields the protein CASSLGRGTSIYEQYF. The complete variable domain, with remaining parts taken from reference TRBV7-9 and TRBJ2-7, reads DTGVSQNPRHKITKRGQNVTFRCDPISEHNRLYWYRQTLGQGPEFLTYFQNEAQLEKSRLLSDRFSAERPKGSFSTLEIQRTEQGDSAMYLCASSLGRGTSIYEQYFGPGTRLTVT.

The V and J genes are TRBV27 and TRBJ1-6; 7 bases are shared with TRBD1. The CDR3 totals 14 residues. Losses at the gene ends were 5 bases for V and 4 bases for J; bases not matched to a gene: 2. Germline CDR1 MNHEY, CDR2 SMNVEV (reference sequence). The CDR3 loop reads CASSLQGYNSPLHF. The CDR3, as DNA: TGTGCCAGCAGTCTACAGGGGTATAATTCACCCCTCCACTTT.

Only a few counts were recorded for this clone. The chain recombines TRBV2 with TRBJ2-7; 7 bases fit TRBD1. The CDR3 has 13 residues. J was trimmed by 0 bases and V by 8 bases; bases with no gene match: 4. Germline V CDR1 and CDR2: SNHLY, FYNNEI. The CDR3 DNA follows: TGTGCCAGCTTCGGGGACAGCTCCTACGAGCAGTACTTC. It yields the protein CASFGDSSYEQYF.

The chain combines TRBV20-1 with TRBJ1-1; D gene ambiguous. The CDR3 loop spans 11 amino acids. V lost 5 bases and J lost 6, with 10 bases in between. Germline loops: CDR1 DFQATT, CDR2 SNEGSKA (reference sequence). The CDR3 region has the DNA TGCAGTGCTCGCGGTGGGCCTGAAGCTTTCTTT. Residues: CSARGGPEAFF.

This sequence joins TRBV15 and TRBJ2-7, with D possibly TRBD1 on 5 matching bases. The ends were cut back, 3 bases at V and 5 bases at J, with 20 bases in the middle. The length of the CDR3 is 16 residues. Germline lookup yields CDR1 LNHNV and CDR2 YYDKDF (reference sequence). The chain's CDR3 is CATSSSRYRTENEQYF. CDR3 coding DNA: TGTGCCACCAGCAGCAGCCGTTACAGGACGGAAAACGAGCAGTACTTC.

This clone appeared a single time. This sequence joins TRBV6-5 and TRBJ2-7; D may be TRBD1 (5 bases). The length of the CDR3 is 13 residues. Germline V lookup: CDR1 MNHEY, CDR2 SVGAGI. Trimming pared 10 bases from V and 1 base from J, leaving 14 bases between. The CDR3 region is CATQVLTSYEQYF. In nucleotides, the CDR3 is TGTGCCACACAGGTACTTACATCCTACGAGCAGTACTTC.

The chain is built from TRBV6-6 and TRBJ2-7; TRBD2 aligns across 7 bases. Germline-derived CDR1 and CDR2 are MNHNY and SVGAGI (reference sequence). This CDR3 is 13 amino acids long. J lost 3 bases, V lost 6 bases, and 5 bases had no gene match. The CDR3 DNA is TGTGCCAGCAGACGGGCGGGAGACTACGAGCAGTACTTC. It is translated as CASRRAGDYEQYF.

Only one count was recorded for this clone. The chain's CDR3 is CASSVLAGGGVGELFF. DNA for the CDR3: TGTGCCAGCAGCGTACTAGCGGGAGGTGGGGTCGGGGAGCTGTTTTTT. The chain combines TRBV9 with TRBJ2-2, with 11 bases fitting TRBD2. With V trimmed by 1 base and J by 7 bases, 6 bases remained unmatched. The CDR3 consists of 16 residues. The germline V gene has CDR1 SGDLS and CDR2 YYNGEE.

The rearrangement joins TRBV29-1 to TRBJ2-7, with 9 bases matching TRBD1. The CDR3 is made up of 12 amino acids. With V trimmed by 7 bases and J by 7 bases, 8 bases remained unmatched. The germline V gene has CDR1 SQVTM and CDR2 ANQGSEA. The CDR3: CSGWTGAGEQYF. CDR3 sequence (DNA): TGCAGCGGATGGACAGGGGCTGGGGAGCAGTACTTC.

The chain's CDR3 is CASSLGQAGEKLFF. CDR3 bases: TGTGCCAGCAGCTTAGGACAGGCAGGTGAAAAACTGTTTTTT. J is TRBJ1-4 and V is TRBV7-8; D perhaps matches TRBD1 (6 bases). V lost 1 base, J lost 7 bases, and 10 bases lay in between. CDR3 length equals 14 residues. In germline, CDR1 is SGHVS, CDR2 FQNEAQ.

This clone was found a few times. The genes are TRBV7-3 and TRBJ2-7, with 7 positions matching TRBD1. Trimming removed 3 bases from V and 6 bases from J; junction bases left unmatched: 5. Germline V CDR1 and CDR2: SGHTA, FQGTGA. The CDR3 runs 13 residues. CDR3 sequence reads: CASSLTGRGEQYF. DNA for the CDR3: TGTGCCAGCAGCTTGACAGGGAGAGGCGAGCAGTACTTC.

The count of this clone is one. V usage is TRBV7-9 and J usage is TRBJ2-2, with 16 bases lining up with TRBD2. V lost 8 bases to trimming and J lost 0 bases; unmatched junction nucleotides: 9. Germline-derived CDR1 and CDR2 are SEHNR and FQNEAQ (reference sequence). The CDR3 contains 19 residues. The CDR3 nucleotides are TGTGCCAGCCGACCGGGGACTAGCGGGAGGGTTACGAACACCGGGGAGCTGTTTTTT. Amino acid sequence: CASRPGTSGRVTNTGELFF.

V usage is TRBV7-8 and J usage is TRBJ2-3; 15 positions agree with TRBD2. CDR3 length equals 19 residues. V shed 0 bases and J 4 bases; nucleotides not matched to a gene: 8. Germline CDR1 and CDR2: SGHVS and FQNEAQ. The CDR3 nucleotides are TGTGCCAGCAGCTTAGCTGGCTGGACTAGCGGGAGGGCCTCAGATACGCAGTATTTT. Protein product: CASSLAGWTSGRASDTQYF.

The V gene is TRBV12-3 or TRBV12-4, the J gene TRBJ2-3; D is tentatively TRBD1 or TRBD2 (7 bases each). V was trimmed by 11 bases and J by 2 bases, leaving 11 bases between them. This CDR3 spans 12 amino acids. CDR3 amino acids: CAAGGDTDTQYF. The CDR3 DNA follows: TGTGCCGCAGGGGGGGACACAGATACGCAGTATTTT.

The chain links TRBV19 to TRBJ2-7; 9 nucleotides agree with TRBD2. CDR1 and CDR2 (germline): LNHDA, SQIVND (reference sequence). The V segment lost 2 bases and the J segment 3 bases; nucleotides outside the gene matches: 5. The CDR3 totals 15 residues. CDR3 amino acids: CASSIKASGDYEQYF. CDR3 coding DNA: TGTGCCAGTAGTATAAAGGCTAGCGGGGACTACGAGCAGTACTTC.

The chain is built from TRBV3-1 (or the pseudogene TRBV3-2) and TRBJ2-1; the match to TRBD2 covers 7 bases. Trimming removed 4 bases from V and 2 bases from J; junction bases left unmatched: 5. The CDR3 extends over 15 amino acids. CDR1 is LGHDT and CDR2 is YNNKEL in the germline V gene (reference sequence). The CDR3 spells CASSRRGLTYNEQFF. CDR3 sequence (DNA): TGTGCCAGCAGCCGACGGGGACTAACCTACAATGAGCAGTTCTTC.

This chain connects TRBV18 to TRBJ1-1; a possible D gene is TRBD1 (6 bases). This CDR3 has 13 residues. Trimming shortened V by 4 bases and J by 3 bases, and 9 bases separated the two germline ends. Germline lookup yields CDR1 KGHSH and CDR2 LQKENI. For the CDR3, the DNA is TGTGCCAGCTCACGGGACACATACACTGAAGCTTTCTTT. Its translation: CASSRDTYTEAFF.

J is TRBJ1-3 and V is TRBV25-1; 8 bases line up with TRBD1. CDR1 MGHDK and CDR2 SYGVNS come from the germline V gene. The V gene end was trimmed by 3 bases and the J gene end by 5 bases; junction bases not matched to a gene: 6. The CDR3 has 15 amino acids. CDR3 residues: CASSDGTGGRNTIYF. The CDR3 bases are TGTGCCAGCAGTGACGGGACAGGAGGGAGAAACACCATATATTTT. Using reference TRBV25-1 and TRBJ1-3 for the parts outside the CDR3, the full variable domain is EADIYQTPRYLVIGTGKKITLECSQTMGHDKMYWYQQDPGMELHLIHYSYGVNSTEKGDLSSESTVSRIRTEHFPLTLESARPSHTSQYLCASSDGTGGRNTIYFGEGSWLTVV.